These T cell receptor beta chains were read from a single sample in a study of T cells in Graves' hyperthyroidism and ophthalmopathy. TCRdb itself ran the multiplex PCR reads through MiXCR, one entry per CDR3 protein. The sample shows around 700,000 distinct CDR3 sequences, roughly a sixth of them seen only once. Sequenced input: blood. Source of these receptors: a woman aged 45-59 years with Graves' hyperthyroidism that later progressed to Graves' ophthalmopathy. Both conserved end residues are part of each CDR3. A D gene is named only where the DNA matches it firmly. For some rows the clone size is stated as once, few or many, or as a class when expanded; others skip it.

J | D | V | size | DNA | CDR3
TRBJ1-2 | - | TRBV5-1 | many | TGCGCCAGCAGCTTGAGCCAGGGTGGCGGCTACACCTTC | CASSLSQGGGYTF
TRBJ2-1 | - | TRBV3-1 | many | TGTGCCAGCAGCCAAGACAGGGCAGGGGCCAGTGAGCAGTTCTTC | CASSQDRAGASEQFF
TRBJ1-2 | - | TRBV5-4 | - | TGTGCCAGCAGCTTTTTGGGGATCTATGGCTACACCTTC | CASSFLGIYGYTF
TRBJ2-3 | - | TRBV6-1 | few | TGTGCCAGCAGCACTCTAGAGGGGGGCACAGATACGCAGTATTTT | CASSTLEGGTDTQYF
TRBJ1-1 | - | TRBV20-1 | - | TGCAGTGCTAGAAACCCCCCCGGGGGGGAGAACACTGAAGCTTTCTTT | CSARNPPGGENTEAFF
TRBJ2-3 | - | TRBV20-1 | - | TGCAGCGGGGAGGGACAAAACACAGATACGCAGTATTTT | CSGEGQNTDTQYF
TRBJ2-7 | TRBD1 | TRBV7-8 | few | TGTGCCAGCAGCACGTCCCCCGGGACAGGAGGCTACGAGCAGTACTTC | CASSTSPGTGGYEQYF
TRBJ1-3 | - | TRBV6-2/TRBV6-3 | many | TGTGCCAGCAGTGATACACGCAGCTCTGGAAACACCATATATTTT | CASSDTRSSGNTIYF
TRBJ1-1 | TRBD1 | TRBV19 | - | TGTGCCAGTAGTTCTCTGCGGGACAGGGGGCGAGGTACTGAAGCTTTCTTT | CASSSLRDRGRGTEAFF
TRBJ2-2 | - | TRBV2 | - | TGTGCCAGCAGTGCTTGGAGGGGGCCGAACGAGGGGGAGCTGTTTTTT | CASSAWRGPNEGELFF
TRBJ1-3 | - | TRBV12-3/TRBV12-4 | many | TGTGCCAGCAGTTTAGATCCGGGGGGAAACACCATATATTTT | CASSLDPGGNTIYF
TRBJ1-6 | - | TRBV9 | few | TGTGCCAGCAGCGCGGACTGGCACCCTATTAATTCACCCCTCCACTTT | CASSADWHPINSPLHF
TRBJ2-7 | TRBD2 | TRBV5-1 | many | TGCGCCAGCAGCTTGGCTAGCGGGGGGGCTGGAGCCTACGAGCAGTACTTC | CASSLASGGAGAYEQYF
TRBJ1-5 | - | TRBV6-5 | - | TGTGCCAGCAGTTCCACAATGGTCCAGGGGTGGCAGCCCCAGCATTTT | CASSSTMVQGWQPQHF
TRBJ2-3 | - | TRBV12-3/TRBV12-4 | many | TGTGCCAGCACCCTGTCGGATACGCAGTATTTT | CASTLSDTQYF
TRBJ1-1 | - | TRBV5-1 | many | TGCGCCAGCAGCTTGGGTAAACTTAACACTGAAGCTTTCTTT | CASSLGKLNTEAFF
TRBJ2-2 | - | TRBV27 | few | TGTGCCAGCAGTTTACTGCCTGACCCTGGGGAGCTGTTTTTT | CASSLLPDPGELFF